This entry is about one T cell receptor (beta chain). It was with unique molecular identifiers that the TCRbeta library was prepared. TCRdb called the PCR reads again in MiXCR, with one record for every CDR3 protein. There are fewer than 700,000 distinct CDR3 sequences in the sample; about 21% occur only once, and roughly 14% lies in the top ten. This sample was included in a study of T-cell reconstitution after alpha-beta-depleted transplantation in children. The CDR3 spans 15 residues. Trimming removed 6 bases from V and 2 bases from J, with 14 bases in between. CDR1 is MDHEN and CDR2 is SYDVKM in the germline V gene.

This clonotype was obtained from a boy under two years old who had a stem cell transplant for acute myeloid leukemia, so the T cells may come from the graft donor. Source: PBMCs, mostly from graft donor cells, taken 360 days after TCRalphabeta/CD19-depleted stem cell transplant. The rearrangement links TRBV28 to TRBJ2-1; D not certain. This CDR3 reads CASRGSGWAYNEQFF. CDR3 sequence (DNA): TGTGCCAGCAGGGGGTCTGGATGGGCCTACAATGAGCAGTTCTTC.